Below are 24 T cell receptor beta chains sequenced from a single sample in a study of CD8+ T cells in alopecia areata. Stated treatment: oral pan-JAK inhibitor, 5-10 mg twice daily. Investigators isolated RNA and reverse transcribed it into cDNA to act as the sequencing template. Clones were sequenced by immunoSEQ multiplex PCR, and TCRdb holds only the in-frame ones, with some missing. The sample holds roughly 190,000 clones, more than 55% seen once. The starting material was CD4+ T cells sorted from blood, obtained between weeks 49 and 50, from a patient treated with tofacitinib. The receptors were gathered from a human donor with alopecia areata.

This chain uses TRBV5-1 with TRBJ1-2; D uncertain. This CDR3 spans 13 amino acids. Trimming left V 0 bases short and J 5 bases short, with 8 bases between. Per germline, CDR1 SGHRS and CDR2 YFSETQ. This CDR3 reads CASSLGEVYGYTF. The CDR3 DNA follows: TGCGCCAGCAGCTTGGGTGAGGTTTATGGCTACACCTTC. Variable domain in full (rest from reference TRBV5-1 and TRBJ1-2): KAGVTQTPRYLIKTRGQQVTLSCSPISGHRSVSWYQQTPGQGLQFLFEYFSETQRNKGNFPGRFSGRQFSNSRSEMNVSTLELGDSALYLCASSLGEVYGYTFGSGTRLTVV.

This chain connects TRBV7-9 to TRBJ2-2; D unresolved. V lost 5 bases, J lost 4 bases, and 5 bases lay in between. The CDR3 consists of 12 residues. The germline V gene has CDR1 SEHNR and CDR2 FQNEAQ (reference sequence). DNA of the CDR3: TGTGCCAGCAGCACGAGCACCGGGGAGCTGTTTTTT. Its translation: CASSTSTGELFF. The full variable domain, its missing parts supplied by reference TRBV7-9 and TRBJ2-2, is DTGVSQNPRHKITKRGQNVTFRCDPISEHNRLYWYRQTLGQGPEFLTYFQNEAQLEKSRLLSDRFSAERPKGSFSTLEIQRTEQGDSAMYLCASSTSTGELFFGEGSRLTVL.

J is TRBJ2-2 and V is TRBV5-1; D is undetermined. Germline lookup yields CDR1 SGHRS and CDR2 YFSETQ. V was trimmed by 7 bases and J by 0 bases, leaving 7 bases between them. The length of the CDR3 is 13 residues. DNA for the CDR3: TGCGCCAGCGCAATATCGAACACCGGGGAGCTGTTTTTT. Translation gives CASAISNTGELFF.

This clone was found a few times. The rearrangement joins TRBV29-1 to TRBJ2-7; 7 bases match TRBD2. The CDR3 is 13 residues long. V trimming: 6 bases; J trimming: 3 bases; junction bases outside the gene matches: 8. Germline V gene data show CDR1 as SQVTM and CDR2 as ANQGSEA. In nucleotides, the CDR3 is TGCAGCGTAAGTACTAGCGTTGTCTACGAGCAGTACTTC. This sequence encodes CSVSTSVVYEQYF.

This clone came up once. Within the sample, other DNA sequences also encode this same CDR3. The chain links TRBV30 to TRBJ2-1, with 9 bases matching TRBD1. The CDR3 has 14 residues. V was clipped by 0 bases and J by 7 bases; unmatched bases: 4. Looked up from germline, CDR1 is GTSNPN and CDR2 is SVGIG (reference sequence). The CDR3: CAWSVLGTGNEQFF. In DNA, the CDR3 is TGTGCCTGGAGTGTACTGGGGACAGGGAATGAGCAGTTCTTC.

The V call is TRBV6-6, the J call TRBJ1-6; TRBD1 is a possible D gene (5 bases). The CDR3 loop spans 13 amino acids. With 6 bases removed from V and 12 bases from J, the gap between germline ends came to 15 bases. CDR1 MNHNY and CDR2 SVGAGI come from the germline V gene (reference sequence). In DNA form, the CDR3 reads TGTGCCAGCAGAATTCGACAGCCGCTACCCCTCCACTTT. This sequence encodes CASRIRQPLPLHF.

The chain links TRBV6-6 to TRBJ1-5; D is undetermined. The CDR3 has 11 residues. Germline V gene data show CDR1 as MNHNY and CDR2 as SVGAGI (reference sequence). Trimming took off 4 bases at V and 9 bases at J, with 7 bases between the two ends. CDR3 sequence reads: CASSSGWPQHF. In DNA, the CDR3 is TGTGCCAGCAGTTCGGGATGGCCCCAGCATTTT.

This chain connects TRBV29-1 to TRBJ2-7; D tentatively fits TRBD1 or TRBD2 (5 bases each). V dropped 8 bases and J dropped 6 bases, with 20 bases sitting between them. The CDR3 sequence is 13 residues long. Per germline, CDR1 SQVTM and CDR2 ANQGSEA. CDR3 nucleotide sequence: TGCAGCACCCCGGGACCGGCCTTGGGCGAGCAGTACTTC. Amino acid sequence: CSTPGPALGEQYF.

The rearrangement uses TRBV29-1 and TRBJ1-4; the D gene is possibly TRBD1 (6 bases). Deletions cut 6 bases from V and 1 base from J, with 12 bases between. The CDR3 spans 14 residues. The V gene's germline CDR1 is SQVTM and CDR2 ANQGSEA. Here the CDR3 DNA reads TGCAGCGTCTTAAGGACAGAAACTAATGAAAAACTGTTTTTT. Its protein product is CSVLRTETNEKLFF.

This chain joins TRBV19 and TRBJ2-3; D possibly corresponds to TRBD2 (5 bases). Germline loops: CDR1 LNHDA, CDR2 SQIVND (reference sequence). The CDR3 contains 13 residues. Trimming shortened V by 6 bases and J by 1 base, and 8 bases separated the two germline ends. CDR3 nucleotides: TGTGCCAGTAGGGAGAGGGGCACAGATACGCAGTATTTT. This encodes CASRERGTDTQYF. Drawing the rest from reference TRBV19 and TRBJ2-3, the complete variable domain is DGGITQSPKYLFRKEGQNVTLSCEQNLNHDAMYWYRQDPGQGLRLIYYSQIVNDFQKGDIAEGYSVSREKKESFPLTVTSAQKNPTAFYLCASRERGTDTQYFGPGTRLTVL.

The chain couples TRBV10-3 to TRBJ1-1; D is perhaps TRBD1 (6 bases). Germline CDR1 is ENHRY and CDR2 is SYGVKD. The CDR3 runs to 13 residues. With 7 bases removed from V and 1 base from J, the gap between germline ends came to 10 bases. CDR3 in amino acids: CAIKRQENTEAFF. In DNA, the CDR3 is TGTGCCATCAAAAGACAGGAGAACACTGAAGCTTTCTTT.

V gene TRBV5-6 combines with J gene TRBJ2-1; D may be TRBD1 (5 bases). Per the germline V gene, CDR1 is SGHDT and CDR2 is YYEEEE. The CDR3 is made up of 12 amino acids. Trimming took 0 bases from V and 15 from J, leaving 13 bases between them. CDR3 residues: CASSLGGGPPFF. For the CDR3, the DNA is TGTGCCAGCAGCTTGGGGGGCGGACCTCCGTTCTTC.

The CDR3: CASSLNLDNEQFF. The CDR3 DNA is TGCGCCAGCAGCTTGAACCTCGACAATGAGCAGTTCTTC. V is TRBV5-1 and J is TRBJ2-1, with D hard to call. V lost 1 base, J lost 5 bases, and 7 bases lay in between. The CDR3 length is 13 residues. Germline assignment: CDR1 SGHRS and CDR2 YFSETQ.

The sample holds a few counts of this clone. The V gene is TRBV5-6, the J gene TRBJ2-2; D perhaps matches TRBD1 (5 bases). V lost 4 bases and J lost 1, with 11 bases in between. The V gene's germline CDR1 is SGHDT and CDR2 YYEEEE. The CDR3 covers 15 residues. The CDR3 DNA reads as TGTGCCAGCAGCGCATTGGGGCAGAACACCGGGGAGCTGTTTTTT. Translation gives CASSALGQNTGELFF. Together with reference TRBV5-6 and TRBJ2-2, the CDR3 gives the full variable domain: DAGVTQSPTHLIKTRGQQVTLRCSPKSGHDTVSWYQQALGQGPQFIFQYYEEEERQRGNFPDRFSGHQFPNYSSELNVNALLLGDSALYLCASSALGQNTGELFFGEGSRLTVL.

V gene TRBV30 combines with J gene TRBJ1-2, with D maybe TRBD1 (6 bases). The germline V gene has CDR1 GTSNPN and CDR2 SVGIG (reference sequence). The CDR3 extends over 12 amino acids. V gave up 1 base and J gave up 8 bases, with 11 bases separating them. The CDR3 sequence: CAWSGGLEGYTF. The DNA of the CDR3 is TGTGCCTGGAGTGGGGGGCTTGAGGGCTACACCTTC. The whole variable domain, remainder taken from reference TRBV30 and TRBJ1-2, is SQTIHQWPATLVQPVGSPLSLECTVEGTSNPNLYWYRQAAGRGLQLLFYSVGIGQISSEVPQNLSASRPQDRQFILSSKKLLLSDSGFYLCAWSGGLEGYTFGSGTRLTVV.

CDR3 sequence reads: CASGRGQAGQPQHF. The CDR3 nucleotides are TGTGCTAGTGGTAGAGGACAGGCGGGGCAGCCCCAGCATTTT. The chain is built from TRBV12-5 and TRBJ1-5; 7 nucleotides agree with TRBD1. V gave up 5 bases and J gave up 7 bases; unmatched junction bases: 8. Germline V gives CDR1 LGHNT, CDR2 FRNRAP. CDR3 size: 14 residues.

The genes are TRBV30 and TRBJ1-1; D may be TRBD1 (6 bases). Trimming left V 4 bases short and J 1 base short, with 7 bases between. CDR3 length: 12 residues. In germline, CDR1 is GTSNPN, CDR2 SVGIG (reference sequence). CDR3 residues: CAWNRANTEAFF. The CDR3 DNA sequence: TGTGCCTGGAACAGGGCGAACACTGAAGCTTTCTTT.

The chain employs TRBV7-9 and TRBJ2-2; the D gene is possibly TRBD2 (6 bases). Deletions cut 3 bases from V and 6 bases from J, with 14 bases between. The CDR3 runs to 15 residues. Germline-derived CDR1 and CDR2 are SEHNR and FQNEAQ (reference sequence). This CDR3 reads CASSLIGEAAGELFF. CDR3 DNA sequence: TGTGCCAGCAGCTTGATCGGGGAGGCCGCCGGGGAGCTGTTTTTT.

The chain couples TRBV5-6 to TRBJ1-1; perhaps TRBD1 as D (6 bases). V shed 0 bases and J shed 3 bases, with 9 bases lying between them. CDR1 is SGHDT and CDR2 is YYEEEE in the germline V gene. The CDR3 is made up of 14 amino acids. CDR3 sequence: CASSLAGADTEAFF. CDR3 coding DNA: TGTGCCAGCAGCTTGGCGGGGGCGGACACTGAAGCTTTCTTT.

J is TRBJ2-5 and V is TRBV15, with D perhaps TRBD1 (7 bases). V lost 2 bases and J lost 5, with 18 bases in between. CDR1 and CDR2 from the germline V gene are LNHNV and YYDKDF (reference sequence). The CDR3 runs to 16 residues. Here the CDR3 reads CATSRLEGAGVETQYF. CDR3 in DNA: TGTGCCACCAGCAGACTGGAGGGGGCCGGAGTTGAGACCCAGTACTTC.

Concerning this clone: The same CDR3 also results from other DNA sequences found in this sample. The rearrangement uses TRBV19 and TRBJ2-1; maybe TRBD1 (6 bases). This CDR3 is built from 14 residues. Germline lookup yields CDR1 LNHDA and CDR2 SQIVND (reference sequence). With 2 bases removed from V and 5 bases from J, the gap between germline ends came to 10 bases. This CDR3 is CASSIRQDHNEQFF. In DNA, the CDR3 is TGTGCCAGTAGTATAAGACAGGACCACAATGAGCAGTTCTTC. The full variable domain, with the rest looked up from reference TRBV19 and TRBJ2-1, is DGGITQSPKYLFRKEGQNVTLSCEQNLNHDAMYWYRQDPGQGLRLIYYSQIVNDFQKGDIAEGYSVSREKKESFPLTVTSAQKNPTAFYLCASSIRQDHNEQFFGPGTRLTVL.

This clone was detected only a few times. The genes are TRBV30 and TRBJ2-5; D remains ambiguous. CDR3 length: 13 amino acids. Germline lookup yields CDR1 GTSNPN and CDR2 SVGIG (reference sequence). V lost 0 bases to trimming and J lost 8 bases, with 13 bases between them. The CDR3 here is CAWSVRMWGTQYF. CDR3 nucleotide sequence: TGTGCCTGGAGTGTACGGATGTGGGGAACCCAGTACTTC.

The chain is built from TRBV5-6 and TRBJ2-7; no clear D gene. V was cut by 4 bases and J by 1 base, with 12 bases left in between. CDR1 and CDR2 from the germline V gene are SGHDT and YYEEEE. The CDR3 consists of 14 residues. The CDR3 bases are TGTGCCAGCAGCGCCAAAGACACTTCCTACGAGCAGTACTTC. It encodes CASSAKDTSYEQYF.

V is TRBV7-2 and J is TRBJ1-4; D remains unclear. Trimming pared 3 bases from V and 8 bases from J, leaving 16 bases between. The germline V gene encodes CDR1 SGHTA and CDR2 FQGNSA. The CDR3 totals 15 residues. CDR3 nucleotide sequence: TGTGCCAGCAGCTTGTCGGGCATAATCGGGGAAAAACTGTTTTTT. Translation: CASSLSGIIGEKLFF.